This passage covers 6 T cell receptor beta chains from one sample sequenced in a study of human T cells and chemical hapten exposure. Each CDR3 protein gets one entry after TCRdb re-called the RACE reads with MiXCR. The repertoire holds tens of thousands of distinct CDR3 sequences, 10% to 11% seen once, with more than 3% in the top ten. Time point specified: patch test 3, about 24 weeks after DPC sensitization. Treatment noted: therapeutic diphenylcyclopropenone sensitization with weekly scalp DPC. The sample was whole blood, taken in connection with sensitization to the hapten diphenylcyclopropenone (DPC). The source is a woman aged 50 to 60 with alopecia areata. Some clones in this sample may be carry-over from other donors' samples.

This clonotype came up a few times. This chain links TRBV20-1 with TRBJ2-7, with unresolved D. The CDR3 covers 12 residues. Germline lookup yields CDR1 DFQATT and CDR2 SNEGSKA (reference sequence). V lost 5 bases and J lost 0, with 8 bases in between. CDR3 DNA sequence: TGCAGTGCTGTGAGGCCCTCCTACGAGCAGTACTTC. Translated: CSAVRPSYEQYF.

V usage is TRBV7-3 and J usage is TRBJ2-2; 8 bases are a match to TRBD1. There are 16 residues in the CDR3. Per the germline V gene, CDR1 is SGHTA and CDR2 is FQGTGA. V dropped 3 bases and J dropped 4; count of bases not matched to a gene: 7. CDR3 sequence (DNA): TGTGCCAGCAGCTTCGGACAGGGAGGAGGCACCGGGGAGCTGTTTTTT. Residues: CASSFGQGGGTGELFF.

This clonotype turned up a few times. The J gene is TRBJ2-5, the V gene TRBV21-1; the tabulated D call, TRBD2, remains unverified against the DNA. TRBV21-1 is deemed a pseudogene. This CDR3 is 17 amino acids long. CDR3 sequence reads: CASSKVAEGGSGETQYF. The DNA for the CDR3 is TGTGCCAGCAGCAAAGTTGCTGAAGGAGGGTCTGGGGAGACCCAGTACTTC.

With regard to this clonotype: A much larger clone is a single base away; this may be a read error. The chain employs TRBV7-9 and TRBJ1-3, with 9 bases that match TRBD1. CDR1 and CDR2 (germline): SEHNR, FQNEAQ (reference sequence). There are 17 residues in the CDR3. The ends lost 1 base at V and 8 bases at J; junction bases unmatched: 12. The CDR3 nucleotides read TGTGCCAGCAGCTTAGTCTCCCCCGGGACAGGGCCGGACACCATATATTTT. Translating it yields CASSLVSPGTGPDTIYF.

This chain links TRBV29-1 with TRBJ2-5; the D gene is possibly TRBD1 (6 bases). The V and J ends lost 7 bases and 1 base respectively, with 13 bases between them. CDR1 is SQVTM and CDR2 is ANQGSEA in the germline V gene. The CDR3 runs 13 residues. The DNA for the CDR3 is TGCAGCGCCGAGGGGGATATCCAAGAGACCCAGTACTTC. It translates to CSAEGDIQETQYF.

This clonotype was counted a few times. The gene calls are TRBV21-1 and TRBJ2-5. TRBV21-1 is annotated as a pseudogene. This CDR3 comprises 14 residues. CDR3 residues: CASSKREGNGTQYF. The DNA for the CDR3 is TGTGCCAGCAGCAAAAGAGAAGGGAATGGGACCCAGTACTTC.